This T cell receptor beta chain stems from a study of radiotherapy plus CTLA-4 blockade in lung cancer. Study details: Of the patients, 15% to 20% showed objective responses and roughly 30% attained disease control.

The repertoire was sequenced with immunoSEQ multiplex PCR; TCRdb's copy has only in-frame clones and lacks some. This sample yields more than 90,000 clones, of which roughly 74% are seen a single time; 4% to 6% belongs to the top ten. CDR1 is SGHDT, CDR2 YYEEEE, per germline. J gave up 7 bases and V 1 base, and 2 bases lay outside the gene matches. This CDR3 spans 13 amino acids. Comment on this clone: The antigen is not known.

Study-level points and caveats: Reportedly, early blood T cell clone dynamics best predicted response, with interferon-beta. TCR clones of tumor origin grew in blood after radiotherapy plus ipilimumab.

The rearrangement joins TRBV5-6 to TRBJ2-4, with 7 bases aligning to TRBD2. The sequence came from a human donor with non-small cell lung cancer who had a partial response to radiotherapy plus ipilimumab. Sequencing was performed on peripheral blood, taken from a patient treated with radiotherapy plus ipilimumab. CDR3 loop: CASSLWGGNIQYF. The CDR3 DNA reads TGTGCCAGCAGCTTGTGGGGGGGGAACATTCAGTACTTC.